This record looks at one T cell receptor (beta chain) sequence and its context. Its antigen specificity is not known. No qualities accompany the bases; no much larger clone lies one base away. The sample belongs to a study of cytomegalovirus exposure and HLA in healthy donors (TCRdb year 2017). With respect to the entire study: An earlier analysis of roughly 500 of the donors reported roughly 270 Gb of sequence data and some 120 million unique TCR beta sequences from roughly 200 million T cells. HLA typing covered class I and class II loci at four-digit resolution. Because of strong linkage in the cohort, four or five DR-DQ haplotypes were treated as single units for association and clustering. The number of donors typed differed by locus, with roughly 629-640 for A, B, C, DRB1 and DQB1, 522 for DQA1, 600 to 610 for DPA1, and approximately 470 for DPB1. Roughly 300 gigabases of sequencing data and approximately 85 million unique TCR sequences were included in an early release covering roughly 600 HLA-typed donors. In an earlier analysis of 550 to 700 of the donors, high-throughput TCR beta sequencing was used to judge whether each TCR beta V gene segment behaved as functional or pseudogenic. In the later analysis, no new phenotypic data were used to find candidate immune exposures; instead, reliance was placed on TCR beta sequences and their occurrence across donors. The study aimed to test whether cataloging public T cell receptors could reveal signatures of past pathogen exposure. Of the approximately 400 genotyped donors, approximately 83% fell in the genetic ancestry cluster associated with self-reported Caucasian donors. All discovery cohort repertoires had been generated on a single sequencing platform. Alongside the repertoire data, information on donor age, sex, ethnicity and CMV serostatus was compiled. In addition to the first cohort of 650 to 750 subjects, a separate validation cohort of about 120 different subjects was used. The study profiled the T cell repertoires of 500 to 800 subjects by immunosequencing and related them to cytomegalovirus serostatus. In a later genetic analysis, genome-wide SNP genotypes for about 65% of the 666 donors were used, and that subset was treated as a discovery cohort. Among some 410 genotyped donors of the cohort, an average of roughly 230,000 unique TCR beta nucleotide sequences was sequenced per donor, of which about 19% were non-productive. To predict cytomegalovirus infection status, the study brought together high-throughput TCR immunosequencing, statistical association of individual TCRs with disease status, and machine learning. In a later analysis, previously published TCR beta repertoires from more than 500 donors were re-analyzed and high-resolution HLA genotyping was added so that TCR occurrence patterns could be studied.

In total, 500 to 700 healthy bone marrow donors made up the cohort. At the time of sampling, all cohort members were nominally healthy, though unrecorded immune exposures were likely present. The donor was CMV seronegative and was included in the group of a few hundred seronegative cohort members. Each donor provided a peripheral blood sample, and peripheral blood mononuclear cells were used for TCR beta sequencing. Genomic DNA extraction from the blood cell samples was performed with the Qiagen DNeasy Blood Extraction Kit. The library came from the immunoSEQ multiplex PCR assay. For the multiplex PCR, a mixture combining 60 forward primers for TCR Vbeta segments and 13 reverse primers for TCR Jbeta segments was used. Amplification of the CDR3 region of rearranged TCR beta genes was performed with a multiplex PCR assay on genomic DNA. The Illumina HiSeq System was used to sequence the amplified TCR beta libraries as 87-base-pair reads. As for the original processing: Across the 700 or so repertoires, a later analysis counted some 80 million unique TCR beta chains, roughly 11 million of which were shared by at least two donors. Raw reads were error-corrected and collapsed into unique sequences with a nearest-neighbor algorithm that merged closely related sequences to remove PCR and sequencing errors. CDR3 sequences were aligned to IMGT reference sequences to assign V, D and J gene segments. For a sequence to be retained, a match of at least six nucleotides was required to both a V gene segment and a J gene segment. A rearrangement was called productive if the CDR3 had no stop codons and remained in frame with V and J, and every other rearrangement was called non-productive. CDR3 was defined according to IMGT convention as the region running from the second conserved V-encoded cysteine to the conserved J-encoded phenylalanine. The earlier analysis of roughly 590 of the donors excluded sequences that lacked an unambiguous match to a single V gene segment. In an earlier analysis of several hundred of the donors, V segments were called functional above 56.7% productive rearrangements and were called segregating when the between-donor standard deviation exceeded 5%. A statistical classification framework was built to diagnose cytomegalovirus status from the catalog of TCR beta chain sequences. V and J gene assignment, in a later analysis, came from comparing TCR nucleotide sequences with IMGT/GENE-DB human TR gene sequences. In a later analysis, CDR3 sequences and most-parsimonious VDJ recombination scenarios were assigned using the TCRdist pipeline. A later analysis defined each TCR beta chain by its CDR3 amino acid sequence plus V-gene family, and excluded reads lacking a unique V-gene family. A later analysis removed roughly 590 highly shared, low-generation-probability nucleotide sequences to deal with suspected cross-contamination and a sequencing artifact. In a later analysis, a clonal expansion index was calculated for each public chain from normalized within-repertoire ranks of inferred template counts. In a later analysis, generation probabilities were computed using a VDJ recombination model fitted to out-of-frame rearrangements, and the results were checked against IGoR. In a later analysis, TCR-TCR, TCR-HLA and TCR-CMV co-occurrence was scored with hypergeometric tests, and a repertoire-size bias correction was applied to TCR pairs. In a later analysis, false discovery rates were estimated by permuting HLA or CMV assignments 20 times. In a later analysis, co-occurring TCRs were grouped using DBSCAN, and TCRdist sequence similarity was added for clustering within HLA-allele-positive subsets. Repertoires with fewer than 30,000 or more than 120,000 public chains were left out of co-occurrence clustering, as were about five repertoires with anomalous nucleotide sharing. TCRdb stores this immuneACCESS table with in-frame sequences only. Part of the clones is absent; in the studies checked, under half of the shortfall reflects unresolved V genes, and no reason is known for the rest. For V, J and clone size, that table is used; D and trimming come from the DNA. This sample comprises around 100,000 clones, 50% to 80% of them detected only once. The top ten clones comprise 3% to 5% of the sample.

Taken from cysteine to phenylalanine, the CDR3 has 16 residues. Only the CDR3 portion is preserved as DNA: 48 bases, with reading frame beginning at the first base. Looking up the germline V gene yields CDR1 MDHEN and CDR2 SYDVKM. V is reduced by 1 base and J by 5 bases, leaving a spacing of 15 bases between them. Overall study outcomes, separate from this receptor: The earlier analysis of 587 of the donors excluded 15 to 20 rarely observed V segments, including chromosome 9 orphons, because counts were too low. Because some donors lacked HLA typing at each locus, the association tests relied only on the typed subset. The classifier was reported to diagnose cytomegalovirus status with high specificity and sensitivity in both the original cohort and the validation cohort. In a later analysis, TCR association rates were found to vary across HLA loci, with the most associated TCRs seen for DRB1 alleles and the fewest for HLA-C alleles. A few of the identified cytomegalovirus-associated TCR beta chains were confirmed in vitro to be specific for cytomegalovirus antigens. Roughly uniform sequencing depth across donors was assumed in presence/absence analyses, although this assumption may not hold. A later analysis reported that several top co-occurrence clusters appeared linked to parvovirus B19, influenza, CMV and Epstein-Barr virus. A later genetic analysis associated a missense DCLRE1C variant with V-gene and J-gene trimming of TCR beta chains, and an independent cohort replicated the association. In an earlier analysis of some 540 of the donors, most TCR beta V segments appeared in productive rearrangements about 87% or about 30% of the time, broadly matching IMGT annotations. According to a later genetic analysis, donors in an Asian-associated ancestry cluster had fewer N-insertions in productive TCRs than the approximately 630-donor mean. Specific HLA alleles were associated with roughly 16,000 TCR beta sequences at a false discovery rate of 0.05 in a later analysis. A further reported finding was that TCR beta sequences accurately predicted the HLA-A and HLA-B alleles for most subjects in the first cohort. Some IMGT-functional V segments, including TRBV6-2 and TRBV6-3, could not be told apart with the 87-base-pair reads, so those segments were excluded. According to a later analysis, most CMV-associated TCR beta chains appeared to be HLA-restricted, and the HLA associations seemed to be driven largely by CMV exposure. Linkage disequilibrium might explain the correlated functional status among segregating V segments, but an unknown experimental factor could not be excluded. In a later analysis, HLA-associated TCR beta chains were found to be more clonally expanded and to have lower generation probabilities than equally common non-associated chains. The authors suggested that the approach could potentially be generalized to other disease states and immunological phenotypes. Only TCR beta chains were sequenced in this cohort, and the absence of alpha or paired-chain data limited detectable features. The only immune exposure information available for the cohort was CMV serostatus. Most TCR sequences were observed very rarely across donors, whereas some public TCRs were present in many individuals. The study gave a list of 150 to 200 TCR beta chains associated with cytomegalovirus. A group of highly shared sequence variants was considered likely to be a technical artifact of the sequencing pipeline. When HLA alleles, especially DR and DQ, strongly co-occurred, TCR associations were difficult to assign to individual alleles.

The chain couples TRBV28 to TRBJ1-5; confidence is insufficient to name the D gene. Sequencing was performed on PBMCs. The clonotype was recovered from a man aged 30-40 years in good health and CMV-seronegative. The nucleotide sequence reads as follows: TGTGCCAGCAGTTTATCGGTTTCGGGGTGGCATCAGCCCCAGCATTTT. Translated, this gives CASSLSVSGWHQPQHF.